This entry lists 21 T cell receptor beta chains sequenced from one sample in a study of patients and donors after allogeneic stem cell transplantation. In TCRdb, the RT-PCR reads were re-called with MiXCR into one record per CDR3 protein. The data hold about 960,000 distinct CDR3 sequences, with more than 15% observed a single time. The specimen was blood, either unsorted or a sorted T cell fraction (not recorded which). These receptors all come from a human donor who was either an allogeneic HSCT recipient or a stem cell or donor lymphocyte infusion donor (not recorded which). It is not recorded whose cells these are; they may come from a transplant donor.

In this sample, this clonotype turned up a few times. One end of the junction is discordant with germline, which a read error may explain. The chain carries TRBV6-1 and TRBJ1-5; maybe TRBD1 (5 bases). This CDR3 contains 14 residues. CDR1 and CDR2 (germline): MNHNS, SASEGT. The CDR3 sequence is CASSLGTENLPQHF. The CDR3 bases are TGTGCCAGCAGTCTCGGGACGGAAAATCTGCCCCAGCATTTT.

This clonotype has just a few counts. J is TRBJ2-3 and V is TRBV12-3 or TRBV12-4; TRBD2 agrees at 11 bases. The CDR3 runs to 16 residues. Trimming cost V 6 bases and J 6 bases; bases outside gene matches: 11. The CDR3 loop is CASSPVAGGLWDTQYF. The CDR3 nucleotides are TGTGCCAGCAGCCCCGTAGCGGGGGGGTTATGGGATACGCAGTATTTT.

This clonotype was seen more than once but under ten times. CDR3 region: CASSLRTSGGAGSYNEQFF. The CDR3, as DNA: TGCGCCAGCAGCCTTCGGACTAGCGGGGGGGCGGGCTCCTACAATGAGCAGTTCTTC. This chain connects TRBV5-1 to TRBJ2-1; 15 bases line up with TRBD2. This CDR3 has 19 residues. Germline CDR1 and CDR2: SGHRS and YFSETQ. The J segment lost 0 bases and the V segment lost 4 bases, leaving 8 bases of the junction unmatched.

The chain is built from TRBV29-1 and TRBJ2-3; tentatively, D is TRBD1 or TRBD2 (5 bases each). V shed 0 bases and J shed 5 bases, with 15 bases lying between them. Germline CDR1 reads SQVTM; CDR2 reads ANQGSEA. This CDR3 is 15 amino acids long. The CDR3 here is CSVEDPGRVGDTQYF. CDR3 DNA: TGCAGCGTTGAAGACCCGGGGCGGGTTGGAGATACGCAGTATTTT.

The chain recombines TRBV7-3 with TRBJ2-3, with 8 bases that match TRBD2. V shed 5 bases and J 6 bases; nucleotides not matched to a gene: 7. The CDR3 is 14 residues long. The germline CDR1 and CDR2 sequences are SGHTA and FQGTGA. The CDR3: CASSQAGGVDTQYF. The CDR3 nucleotides are TGTGCCAGCAGCCAAGCCGGGGGGGTTGATACGCAGTATTTT.

This clonotype was seen more than once but under ten times. V gene TRBV7-2 combines with J gene TRBJ1-2, with 12 bases that match TRBD1. V dropped 4 bases and J dropped 4; count of bases not matched to a gene: 4. The CDR3 has 15 amino acids. Germline V lookup: CDR1 SGHTA, CDR2 FQGNSA. The CDR3 is CASSSGQGATYGYTF. The CDR3, as DNA: TGTGCCAGCAGCTCGGGACAGGGGGCGACCTATGGCTACACCTTC.

This clonotype appeared many times. The V gene is TRBV12-3 or TRBV12-4, the J gene TRBJ1-2; D may be TRBD1 (6 bases). Deletions cut 6 bases from V and 7 bases from J, with 15 bases between. The length of the CDR3 is 13 residues. The DNA for the CDR3 is TGTGCCAGCAGCCTAACAGGGCCCGGTGGCTACACCTTC. Its protein product is CASSLTGPGGYTF.

This clonotype was seen more than once but under ten times. The V and J genes are TRBV6-1 and TRBJ2-5; 10 bases fit TRBD1. V shed 5 bases and J 6 bases; nucleotides not matched to a gene: 3. Germline CDR1 MNHNS, CDR2 SASEGT. The CDR3 runs 13 residues. CDR3 sequence reads: CASSRTGGQTQYF. CDR3 sequence (DNA): TGTGCCAGCAGTCGGACAGGGGGGCAGACCCAGTACTTC.

The chain carries TRBV19 and TRBJ1-1, with 10 bases aligning to TRBD1. The CDR3 loop spans 15 amino acids. Germline values: CDR1 LNHDA, CDR2 SQIVND (reference sequence). With V trimmed by 5 bases and J by 6 bases, 9 bases remained unmatched. CDR3 residues: CASSGGQGINAEAFF. CDR3 bases: TGTGCCAGTAGTGGGGGACAGGGGATTAACGCTGAAGCTTTCTTT.

This clonotype was observed a handful of times. The V call is TRBV29-1, the J call TRBJ2-1, with D unresolved. V shed 4 bases and J shed 7 bases, with 11 bases lying between them. The germline CDR1 and CDR2 sequences are SQVTM and ANQGSEA. This CDR3 comprises 12 residues. The DNA for the CDR3 is TGCAGCGTTGCCAGGATAGGGAATGAGCAGTTCTTC. It is translated as CSVARIGNEQFF.

The chain couples TRBV27 to TRBJ2-7; 7 bases fit TRBD1. This CDR3 is 13 amino acids long. V lost 4 bases to trimming and J lost 6 bases; unmatched junction nucleotides: 6. CDR1 is MNHEY and CDR2 is SMNVEV in the germline V gene (reference sequence). The CDR3 DNA reads as TGTGCCAGCAGTTCCGACAGGGCTGGCGAGCAGTACTTC. It codes for CASSSDRAGEQYF.

V is TRBV21-1 and J is TRBJ2-5. TRBV21-1 is termed a pseudogene. The CDR3 extends over 12 amino acids. CDR3 in amino acids: CALPLETETQYF. The CDR3 bases are TGTGCCCTTCCTTTAGAGACAGAGACCCAGTACTTC.

The V call is TRBV7-9, the J call TRBJ1-2; TRBD1 matches at 7 bases. Germline values: CDR1 SEHNR, CDR2 FQNEAQ (reference sequence). This CDR3 has 15 amino acids. V was clipped by 5 bases and J by 4 bases; unmatched bases: 10. For the CDR3, the DNA is TGTGCCAGCAGCCCCTGGGACAGTCCCTTCTATGGCTACACCTTC. The encoded protein is CASSPWDSPFYGYTF.

In this sample, this clonotype turned up many times. The chain combines TRBV24-1 with TRBJ1-5; the D is unclear. Trimming shortened V by 4 bases and J by 4 bases, and 4 bases separated the two germline ends. Germline CDR1 and CDR2: KGHDR and SFDVKD. The CDR3 runs 12 residues. DNA of the CDR3: TGTGCCACCAGTGAAGGGAATCAGCCCCAGCATTTT. Translating it yields CATSEGNQPQHF.

The chain employs TRBV7-6 and TRBJ2-3; 7 positions match TRBD1. Germline V lookup: CDR1 SGHVS, CDR2 FNYEAQ. Trimming took 1 base from V and 1 from J; bases not matched to a gene: 5. The CDR3 spans 16 residues. As DNA, the CDR3 is TGTGCCAGCAGCTTAGGGCGCGGACAGGGCACAGATACGCAGTATTTT. This codes for CASSLGRGQGTDTQYF. Complete variable domain (other parts from reference TRBV7-6 and TRBJ2-3): GAGVSQSPRYKVTKRGQDVALRCDPISGHVSLYWYRQALGQGPEFLTYFNYEAQQDKSGLPNDRFSAERPEGSISTLTIQRTEQRDSAMYRCASSLGRGQGTDTQYFGPGTRLTVL.

The chain carries TRBV9 and TRBJ2-1; perhaps TRBD1 as D (5 bases). CDR1 is SGDLS and CDR2 is YYNGEE in the germline V gene. Trimming removed 0 bases from V and 7 bases from J, with 5 bases in between. This CDR3 region has 12 residues. CDR3: CASSVEGNEQFF. The CDR3 bases are TGTGCCAGCAGCGTAGAGGGGAATGAGCAGTTCTTC.

This clonotype was counted a few times. J is TRBJ1-2 and V is TRBV7-3; the match to TRBD1 covers 8 bases. The J segment lost 0 bases and the V segment lost 2 bases, leaving 2 bases of the junction unmatched. Germline V lookup: CDR1 SGHTA, CDR2 FQGTGA. This CDR3 is built from 15 residues. The CDR3 sequence is CASSLSGQANYGYTF. CDR3 nucleotide sequence: TGTGCCAGCAGCTTATCGGGACAGGCTAACTATGGCTACACCTTC.

This clonotype was picked up many times. The chain links TRBV27 to TRBJ2-3; 9 bases line up with TRBD2. CDR3 size: 15 residues. J was trimmed by 4 bases and V by 6 bases; bases with no gene match: 8. The germline CDR1 and CDR2 sequences are MNHEY and SMNVEV (reference sequence). CDR3 residues: CASSSQGLASDTQYF. The DNA for the CDR3 is TGTGCCAGCAGCTCTCAGGGACTAGCATCAGATACGCAGTATTTT.

CDR3 sequence reads: CASRGDSSYNSPLHF. The CDR3 nucleotides read TGTGCCAGCAGGGGGGACAGCTCCTATAATTCACCCCTCCACTTT. The chain is built from TRBV6-1 and TRBJ1-6; 7 nucleotides match TRBD1. In germline, CDR1 is MNHNS, CDR2 SASEGT. CDR3 size: 15 residues. V shed 6 bases, J shed 0 bases, and the junction held 2 bases outside the gene matches.

In this sample, this clonotype turned up many times. The rearrangement uses TRBV11-1 and TRBJ2-7; 7 nucleotides align to TRBD2. CDR1 and CDR2 (germline): SGHAT, FQDESV (reference sequence). The CDR3 is made up of 19 amino acids. The J segment lost 4 bases and the V segment lost 1 base, leaving 19 bases of the junction unmatched. The CDR3 nucleotides are TGTGCCAGCAGCTTAGAGGGGCGTACGGCGGGAGTGCAGTTTTACGAGCAGTACTTC. Amino acids: CASSLEGRTAGVQFYEQYF.

This clonotype was counted a few times. The rearrangement links TRBV29-1 to TRBJ2-7, with D perhaps TRBD1 (7 bases). Trimming took off 2 bases at V and 5 bases at J, with 19 bases between the two ends. The CDR3 is made up of 15 amino acids. Looked up from germline, CDR1 is SQVTM and CDR2 is ANQGSEA. In nucleotides, the CDR3 is TGCAGCGTTGAATTTCGGAGGGTAGGGGGCCACGAGCAGTACTTC. This sequence encodes CSVEFRRVGGHEQYF.